The clone carrying this TCR beta chain appeared many times. What it recognizes is unknown. The data were taken from a study of CD8+CD57+ T cells in acquired aplastic anemia. In the study overall: Healthy-donor CD4+ cells averaged about 10 million reads. General study results and limits: Comparison of patients with controls identified around 30 shared CD8+ CDR3 sequences.

According to the study, genomic DNA was the template for TCR beta VDJ and CDR3 profiling. TCRdb redid the calling of the reads with MiXCR, one entry per CDR3 protein. This sample carries 150,000 or so distinct CDR3 sequences, about 60% of them seen once, and the ten largest clones take 45% to 55%. The CDR3 length is 13 residues. V was shortened by 7 bases and J by 2 bases, with 8 bases between the two germline ends. The V gene's germline CDR1 is KGHDR and CDR2 SFDVKD. The sequence came from a human donor in good health. The chain links TRBV24-1 to TRBJ2-1; no clear D. The sequenced sample was sorted CD4+, CD8+, or CD8+CD57+ T cells (not recorded which) from PBMCs. Written as DNA, the CDR3 is TGTGCCACCAGGTCGTCTGCCTACAATGAGCAGTTCTTC. Its protein is CATRSSAYNEQFF.